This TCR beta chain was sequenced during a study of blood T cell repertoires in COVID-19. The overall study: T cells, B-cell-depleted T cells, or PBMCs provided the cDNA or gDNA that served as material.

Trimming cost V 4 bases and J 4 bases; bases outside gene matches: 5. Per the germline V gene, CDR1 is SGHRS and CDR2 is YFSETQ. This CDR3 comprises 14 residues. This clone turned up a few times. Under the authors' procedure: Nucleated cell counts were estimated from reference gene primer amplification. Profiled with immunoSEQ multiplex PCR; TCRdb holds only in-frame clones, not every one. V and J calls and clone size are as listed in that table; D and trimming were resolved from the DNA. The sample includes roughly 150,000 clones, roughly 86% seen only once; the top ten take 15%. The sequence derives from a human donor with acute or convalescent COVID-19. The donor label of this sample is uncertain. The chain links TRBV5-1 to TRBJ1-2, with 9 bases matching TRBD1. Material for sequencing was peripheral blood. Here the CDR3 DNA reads TGCGCCAGCAGCCCTACAGGGGGCTCCTATGGCTACACCTTC. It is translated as CASSPTGGSYGYTF.